This paragraph covers one T cell receptor beta chain sequence. Antigen specificity is unknown. In germline, CDR1 is MDHEN, CDR2 SYDVKM. V lost 6 bases to trimming and J lost 5 bases; unmatched junction nucleotides: 11. The CDR3 spans 15 residues. The data are from a study of OX40 agonist ivuxolimab in advanced cancers. Overall study: Participants averaged approximately 65 years of age (range roughly 23 to 79) and were 82.7% male. Whole-study results and caveats: Relative to CD4+ cells, CD8+ T cells on average had more expanded clones. Some of the lowest clonal expansion was seen in partial responders at 0.1-3.0 mg/kg.

Clones were read by immunoSEQ multiplex PCR, and TCRdb kept only the in-frame ones, dropping some. The sample lists thousands of clones; 66% were seen once. The receptor's source is an adult with an advanced solid tumor such as melanoma, head and neck, liver or kidney cancer. Sequenced here: CD4+ or CD8+ T cells sorted from blood, sampled in a trial of the OX40 agonist ivuxolimab. This chain connects TRBV28 to TRBJ2-7; 9 bases line up with TRBD2. CDR3 region: CASSPHSSGNDEQYF. DNA of the CDR3: TGTGCCAGCAGCCCCCACTCTAGCGGGAACGACGAGCAGTACTTC.